This TCR beta chain was retrieved from a study of blood T cell dynamics during melanoma immunotherapy. To note about this clone: No antigen is known for it.

Time point specified: week 3, after first cycle of checkpoint inhibitor. Response was assessed by RECIST 1.1 at 12 weeks, except two rapid progressors. No patient had earlier systemic cancer treatment, concurrent immunosuppressants, or another active cancer. Study-wide results and limits: Unlike progressors, later disease-control patients had W3 repertoires gaining clonality or diversity.

DNA loading was fixed at 350 to 450 ng for all bulk PBMC samples. Measured with immunoSEQ multiplex PCR; TCRdb has only the in-frame clones, and not every one. The sample records 14,000 to 15,000 clones, approximately 90% being singletons. Trimming removed 2 bases from V and 4 bases from J, with 9 bases in between. The CDR3 extends over 13 amino acids. Germline V CDR1 and CDR2: GTSNPN, SVGIG (reference sequence). The chain recombines TRBV30 with TRBJ1-5, with D unclear. The sample here was blood, taken from a patient treated with checkpoint blockade. The source of this sequence is a human donor with melanoma. The CDR3 protein is CAWSREGNQPQHF. CDR3 sequence (DNA): TGTGCCTGGAGTCGAGAAGGAAATCAGCCCCAGCATTTT.